A selection of T cell receptor beta chains follows, all from one sample in a study of T cells in Graves' hyperthyroidism and ophthalmopathy. TCRdb independently ran MiXCR on the multiplex PCR reads; one entry per CDR3 protein. This table holds roughly 290,000 distinct CDR3 sequences, roughly 13% found once. The sample consisted of blood. All receptors derive from a middle-aged woman with Graves' hyperthyroidism. The CDR3 runs from the conserved cysteine through the conserved F or W. Fields, in order: J gene, D gene, V gene, clone size, CDR3 protein, CDR3 DNA. D genes are given only for firm matches. Not all rows give a size; the values are once, few, many and, for expanded clones, a class.

TRBJ1-2,TRBD1,TRBV30,many,CAWRGQSPYGYTF,TGTGCCTGGCGGGGACAGAGTCCCTATGGCTACACCTTC
TRBJ2-3,-,TRBV9,few,CASSEGVMLLTDTQYF,TGTGCCAGCAGCGAGGGGGTGATGCTGCTCACAGATACGCAGTATTTT
TRBJ2-3,TRBD2,TRBV3-1,-,CASSHWGLEIGDTQYF,TGTGCCAGCAGCCATTGGGGACTAGAGATCGGAGATACGCAGTATTTT
TRBJ2-3,-,TRBV2,many,CASSGPSSTDTQYF,TGTGCCAGCAGTGGGCCCTCCAGCACAGATACGCAGTATTTT
TRBJ2-6,TRBD2,TRBV6-6,many,CASSYLGLAGANVLTF,TGTGCCAGCAGTTACCTGGGACTAGCTGGGGCCAACGTCCTGACTTTC
TRBJ1-2,TRBD1,TRBV24-1,many,CATAWRTGTMNYGYTF,TGTGCCACTGCCTGGCGGACAGGGACCATGAACTATGGCTACACCTTC
TRBJ1-1,-,TRBV13,many,CASSGTRAEAFF,TGTGCCAGCAGCGGGACCCGGGCCGAAGCTTTCTTT
TRBJ2-5,-,TRBV6-1,many,CATKWSRAETQYF,TGTGCCACCAAATGGAGCAGGGCAGAGACCCAGTACTTC
TRBJ2-7,TRBD2,TRBV7-8,many,CASSFRASGYEQYF,TGTGCCAGCAGCTTTAGAGCTAGCGGCTACGAGCAGTACTTC
TRBJ1-5,-,TRBV7-2,many,CASSLGGARGQPQHF,TGTGCCAGCAGCTTAGGGGGGGCGCGGGGTCAGCCCCAGCATTTT
TRBJ2-5,-,TRBV20-1,-,CSARAGQSQETQYF,TGCAGTGCTAGGGCTGGACAGTCACAAGAGACCCAGTACTTC
TRBJ1-3,-,TRBV28,few,CASSPPGLSGNTIYF,TGTGCCAGCAGTCCTCCGGGACTCTCTGGAAACACCATATATTTT